The sequence of this T cell receptor (beta chain) was determined in a study of blood T cells in healthy people across ages. A second about 6 to 12 cycle PCR used barcoded and J-beta primers. The authors tagged each cDNA molecule using a template-switch adaptor with 12 random nucleotides. TCRdb ran MiXCR on the 5' RACE reads and lists one entry per CDR3 protein. The sample includes about 800,000 distinct CDR3 sequences, around half of them seen just once. V lost 5 bases to trimming and J lost 4 bases; unmatched junction nucleotides: 8. The length of the CDR3 is 15 residues. The germline gives CDR1 SGHTA, CDR2 FQGNSA. Overall study results and limits: PBMCs were not sorted, which prevented a conclusive comparison of naive versus antigen-experienced cells.

This clonotype was found a few times. Antigen unknown. The source material was blood. The receptor was isolated from a man of 80 years or more in good health. The rearrangement joins TRBV7-2 to TRBJ2-1; 7 bases are shared with TRBD1. In nucleotides, the CDR3 is TGTGCCAGCAGCCCACGGACAGGAGGATACAATGAGCAGTTCTTC. Residues: CASSPRTGGYNEQFF.